The entry that follows covers one T cell receptor (beta chain) sequence. Antigen specificity is unknown. TCRdb reprocessed the reads via MiXCR and lists one record per CDR3 protein. The table includes 700,000 to 900,000 distinct CDR3 sequences, roughly 29% detected once. The sample belongs to a study of T cell repertoires in cytomegalovirus infection. Study background: Through public TCR beta signatures, both CMV infection and matching HLA type were indicated. General study results and limits: Across the ex vivo response, the dominant clonotypes were HLA-C-restricted CMV-specific TCR beta clonotypes. People with CMV and the relevant HLA were identified by cumulative public TCR beta family frequency.

CDR3 length: 16 amino acids. Per the germline V gene, CDR1 is MNHEY and CDR2 is SMNVEV (reference sequence). V was clipped by 3 bases and J by 5 bases; unmatched bases: 5. The chain carries TRBV27 and TRBJ2-1; 12 bases align to TRBD2. The sequence derives from a human donor in good health (CMV status not recorded). Some clones in this sample may be carry-over from other donors' samples. The specimen comprised cultured CD8+ T cells from PBMCs, sampled from culture after CMV antigen stimulation. The CDR3 DNA is TGTGCCAGCAGTTTGGCTAGCGGGGGGGCAAACAATGAGCAGTTCTTC. It specifies CASSLASGGANNEQFF.